This T cell receptor (beta chain) was sequenced for a study of T cell changes during pregnancy in multiple sclerosis. A single count supports this clone. Clones were read by immunoSEQ multiplex PCR, and TCRdb kept only the in-frame ones, dropping some. This table has roughly 49,000 clones, about nine tenths appearing once. The CDR3 is made up of 16 amino acids. Germline values: CDR1 SGHTA, CDR2 FQGTGA. V gave up 4 bases and J gave up 6 bases; unmatched junction bases: 11. The sample in question was CD4+ T cells from peripheral blood mononuclear cells, obtained in the second trimester of pregnancy. The V call is TRBV7-3, the J call TRBJ2-1; 8 bases agree with TRBD2. The origin of this receptor is a female donor with multiple sclerosis, enrolled in a pregnancy study. Here the CDR3 reads CASSSAGLAGGNEQFF. The CDR3 region has the DNA TGTGCCAGCAGCTCAGCCGGGCTGGCGGGAGGCAATGAGCAGTTCTTC.